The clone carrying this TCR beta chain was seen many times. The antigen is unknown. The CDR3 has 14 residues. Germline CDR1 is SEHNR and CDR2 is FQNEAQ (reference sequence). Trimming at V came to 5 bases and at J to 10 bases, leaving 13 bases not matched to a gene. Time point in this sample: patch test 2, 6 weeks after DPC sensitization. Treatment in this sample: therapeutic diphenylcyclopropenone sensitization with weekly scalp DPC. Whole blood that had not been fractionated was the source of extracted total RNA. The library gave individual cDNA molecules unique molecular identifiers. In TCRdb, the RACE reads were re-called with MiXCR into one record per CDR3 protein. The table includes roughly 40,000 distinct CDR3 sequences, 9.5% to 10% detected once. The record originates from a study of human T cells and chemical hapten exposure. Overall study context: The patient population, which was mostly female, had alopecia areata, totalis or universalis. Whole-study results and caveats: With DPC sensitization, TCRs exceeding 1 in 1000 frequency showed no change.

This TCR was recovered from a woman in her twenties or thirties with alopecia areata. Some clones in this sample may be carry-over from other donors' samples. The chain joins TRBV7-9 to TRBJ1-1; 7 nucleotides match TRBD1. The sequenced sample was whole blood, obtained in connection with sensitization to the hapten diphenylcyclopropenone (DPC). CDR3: CASSQNDRVGRAFF. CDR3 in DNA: TGTGCCAGCAGCCAAAATGACAGGGTCGGGAGAGCTTTCTTT.